This TCR beta chain was profiled in a study of CD8+ T cells in alopecia areata. Notes on the study in general: Higher clonality than in normal scalp was seen in lesional scalp, especially alopecia totalis/universalis. Scalp specimens additionally yield sequences from normal skin's resident alphabeta T cells.

cDNA prepared by RNA extraction and subsequent reverse transcription served as the template for sequencing. Profiled with immunoSEQ multiplex PCR; TCRdb holds only in-frame clones, not every one. The table has fewer than 250,000 clones, 50% to 65% seen once. Comment on this clone: The antigen remains unidentified.

CDR1 and CDR2 from the germline V gene are SGHTA and FQGNSA. The CDR3 runs to 16 residues. The V segment lost 5 bases and the J segment 7 bases; nucleotides outside the gene matches: 11. Collected material from alopecia areata patients comprised lesional scalp punch biopsies and peripheral blood. The sequence came from a human donor with alopecia areata. V usage is TRBV7-2 and J usage is TRBJ1-2, with 12 bases fitting TRBD1. The starting material was CD4+ T cells sorted from blood, obtained at week 0. This CDR3 reads CASSPSSLGQGAGYTF. Written as DNA, the CDR3 is TGTGCCAGCAGCCCCTCTTCCTTGGGACAGGGGGCTGGCTACACCTTC.